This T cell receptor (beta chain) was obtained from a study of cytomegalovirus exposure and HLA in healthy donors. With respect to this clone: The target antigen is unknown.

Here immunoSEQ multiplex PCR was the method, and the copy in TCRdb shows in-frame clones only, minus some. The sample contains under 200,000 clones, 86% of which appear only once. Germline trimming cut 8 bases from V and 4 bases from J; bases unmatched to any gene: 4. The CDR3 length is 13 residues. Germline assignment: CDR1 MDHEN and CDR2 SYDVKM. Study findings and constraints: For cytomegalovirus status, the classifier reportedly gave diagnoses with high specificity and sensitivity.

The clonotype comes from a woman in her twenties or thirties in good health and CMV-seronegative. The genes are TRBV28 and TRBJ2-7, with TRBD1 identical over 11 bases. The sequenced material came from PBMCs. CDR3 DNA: TGTGCCAGCCTGGACAGGGGGCGGTACGAGCAGTACTTC. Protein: CASLDRGRYEQYF. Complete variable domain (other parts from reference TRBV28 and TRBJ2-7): DVKVTQSSRYLVKRTGEKVFLECVQDMDHENMFWYRQDPGLGLRLIYFSYDVKMKEKGDIPEGYSVSREKKERFSLILESASTNQTSMYLCASLDRGRYEQYFGPGTRLTVT.